These 3 T cell receptor beta chains were all obtained from the same sample, sequenced in a study of T-cell memory formation after mild COVID-19. TCRdb re-analysed the 5' RACE reads in MiXCR, keeping a single row per CDR3 protein. The sample has about 340,000 distinct CDR3 sequences; roughly 21% are singletons. The sequenced sample was PBMCs or a T cell subset sorted from them (not recorded which). Every receptor here comes from an adult woman who had mild COVID-19 (a few samples of this study predate the infection). Cell type and time point are not known.

Worth noting for this clonotype: One base away lies a much larger clone, so this may be a sequencing read error. The rearrangement uses TRBV9 and TRBJ2-1, with D unclear. Germline V gives CDR1 SGDLS, CDR2 YYNGEE. CDR3 length: 13 residues. The CDR3 DNA reads TGTGGCAGCAGCGTAGAAGACTACAATGAGCAGTTCTTC. Translation gives CGSSVEDYNEQFF.

This chain joins TRBV4-2 and TRBJ2-7; the D gene is possibly TRBD2 (5 bases). V was trimmed by 2 bases and J by 2 bases, leaving 10 bases between them. Germline V gene sequence: CDR1 LGHNA, CDR2 YNFKEQ. The CDR3 spans 14 residues. Here the CDR3 DNA reads TGTGCCAGCAGCCAACGAAGCGGCACCTACGAGCAGTACTTC. Translated, it gives CASSQRSGTYEQYF.

This clonotype appeared a few times. This sequence joins TRBV12-3 or TRBV12-4 and TRBJ2-7; a possible D gene is TRBD2 (6 bases). V lost 5 bases, J lost 3 bases, and 20 bases lay in between. The CDR3 totals 16 residues. Written as DNA, the CDR3 is TGTGCCAGCAGTCCAACGACTGGGGGAGGACTCTACGAGCAGTACTTC. This translates into CASSPTTGGGLYEQYF.